This entry concerns a single T cell receptor (beta chain). Its antigen is unidentified. The source of the sample is a study of T cell responses to AZD1222 COVID-19 vaccine. Study observations and caveats: Repertoires were collected only later (after the peak T cell response had occurred). Targeting of unmutated variant regions was reportedly seen in nearly half of spike-specific TCRs.

Only in-frame clones appear in the TCRdb table, and some are missing; sequencing was by immunoSEQ multiplex PCR. The sample yields 80,000 to 100,000 clones, around nine tenths seen once. The germline V gene encodes CDR1 SEHNR and CDR2 FQNEAQ (reference sequence). V lost 4 bases and J lost 2, with 11 bases in between. CDR3 size: 14 residues. The sample here was peripheral blood, taken on day 0 of AZD1222 vaccination. This chain uses TRBV7-9 with TRBJ1-2; D unresolved. The receptor was derived from an adult in good health. The CDR3 DNA reads TGTGCCAGCAGCTCCGTCGGAGTAAACTATGGCTACACCTTC. Protein sequence: CASSSVGVNYGYTF.